These T cell receptor beta chains were read from a single sample in a study of blood T cell repertoires in COVID-19. Sequencing used immunoSEQ multiplex PCR; TCRdb keeps in-frame clones, though not all of them. The sample has roughly 300,000 clones, 85% seen once. Source material: PBMCs or T cells enriched from blood (not recorded which). These receptor sequences come from a woman aged 50 to 60 who had recovered from COVID-19. Each CDR3 is given with its conserved first and last residue. Size tells how often a clone was seen (once, few, many) or the class of an expanded clone, and some rows leave it out.

J gene,clone size,V gene,CDR3 protein
TRBJ2-7,-,TRBV9,CASSVDPGGIYEQYF
TRBJ1-4,few,TRBV4-1,CASSQDEGREKLFF
TRBJ1-1,-,TRBV10-3,CAISESLLGGAGTEAFF
TRBJ1-6,-,TRBV28,CASSLSTGVDNSPLHF
TRBJ1-1,once,TRBV6-5,CASRSQGPNTEAFF
TRBJ2-2,-,TRBV24-1,CATSDFVDNTGELFF
TRBJ1-5,-,TRBV28,CASSSPGQLNQPQHF
TRBJ2-2,-,TRBV4-2,CASSQEGMGLSLLFF
TRBJ1-5,-,TRBV4-1,CASSQVTSGQGAGQPQHF
TRBJ2-1,-,TRBV27,CASTGQGAFNEQFF
TRBJ1-6,-,TRBV28,CASRSLTGYHSPLHF
TRBJ2-3,few,TRBV9,CASSVGGTGYGTDTQYF
TRBJ1-3,-,TRBV30,CAWSVLGTGVGNTIYF
TRBJ2-3,few,TRBV5-1,CASSLGIGSGGSDTQYF
TRBJ1-1,-,TRBV6-5,CASSYREENTEAFF
TRBJ2-1,-,TRBV7-9,CASSPAGGRSYNEQFF
TRBJ2-3,-,TRBV5-1,CASSPRTSGGGYSTDTQYF
TRBJ2-7,few,TRBV9,CASSSQGFTYEQYF
TRBJ2-3,-,TRBV5-1,CASSLFPAGDRTDTQYF
TRBJ2-1,-,TRBV29-1,CSVDGRTTTPNEQFF
TRBJ1-1,-,TRBV7-2,CASSYRQGGGEAFF
TRBJ1-2,-,TRBV5-5,CASSLRGARTGSIGGYTF
TRBJ2-1,-,TRBV9,CASSVLALGGNEQFF
TRBJ1-5,-,TRBV12-3/TRBV12-4,CASSPRGGEPQHF